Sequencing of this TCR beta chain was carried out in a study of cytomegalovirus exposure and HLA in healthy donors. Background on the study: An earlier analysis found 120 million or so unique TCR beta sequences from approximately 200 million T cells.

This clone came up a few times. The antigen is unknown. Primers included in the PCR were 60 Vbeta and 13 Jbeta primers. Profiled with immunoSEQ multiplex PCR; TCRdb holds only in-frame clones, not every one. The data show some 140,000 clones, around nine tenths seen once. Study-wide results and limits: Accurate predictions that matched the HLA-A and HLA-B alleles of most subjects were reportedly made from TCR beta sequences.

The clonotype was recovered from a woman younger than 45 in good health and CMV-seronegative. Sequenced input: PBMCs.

The CDR3 DNA follows: TGTGCCAGCAGTTTGACAGGAAATGAAAAACTGTTTTTT. It encodes CASSLTGNEKLFF. This rearrangement joins TRBV5-6 to TRBJ1-4; D is perhaps TRBD1 (6 bases). Germline V CDR1 and CDR2: SGHDT, YYEEEE. The V and J ends lost 5 bases and 5 bases respectively, with 10 bases between them. The CDR3 is 13 amino acids.